This T cell receptor beta chain is drawn from a study of CD8 T cells in Susac syndrome. An input of about 0.5 to 1 ug of RNA was subjected to reverse transcription using random hexamers. TCRdb recomputed calls from the immunoSEQ multiplex PCR reads with MiXCR, one row per CDR3 protein. The table has 250,000 to 350,000 distinct CDR3 sequences, approximately 90% seen once; the top ten hold roughly 0.064%. The germline V gene has CDR1 GTSNPN and CDR2 SVGIG (reference sequence). Trimming cost V 4 bases and J 0 bases, with 7 bases left between them. The CDR3 consists of 12 residues. The rearrangement links TRBV30 to TRBJ2-7; D remains ambiguous. This TCR was recovered from a human donor with multiple sclerosis. The sequenced material came from CD4+ T cells from PBMCs. The CDR3 protein is CAWTQASYEQYF. Here the CDR3 DNA reads TGTGCCTGGACTCAGGCCTCCTACGAGCAGTACTTC. Supplemented by reference TRBV30 and TRBJ2-7, the full variable domain reads SQTIHQWPATLVQPVGSPLSLECTVEGTSNPNLYWYRQAAGRGLQLLFYSVGIGQISSEVPQNLSASRPQDRQFILSSKKLLLSDSGFYLCAWTQASYEQYFGPGTRLTVT.